This T cell receptor (beta chain) was documented in a study of blood T cells in healthy people across ages. Study-level information: Capturing about one barcoded beta molecule per two T cells was achieved by template switching.

Combining a sample-barcoded 5' primer with a J-beta primer mix, a second PCR ran for roughly 7 to 12 cycles. Each sample yielded at least 3 million CDR3-containing paired-end reads. TCRdb re-derived calls from the 5' RACE reads in MiXCR, one entry per CDR3 protein. Of 700,000 or so distinct CDR3 sequences listed, approximately 21% are singletons. This clonotype came up a few times. Germline CDR1 SQVTM, CDR2 ANQGSEA. With V trimmed by 1 base and J by 2 bases, 15 bases remained unmatched. This CDR3 spans 18 amino acids. The sequence was obtained from a man between 65 and 85 years old in good health. The source material was blood. The chain carries TRBV29-1 and TRBJ2-3; TRBD2 agrees at 7 bases. DNA for the CDR3: TGCAGCGTTGAAGTCATCCAGCGGGGCACGGTGATCACAGATACGCAGTATTTT. It specifies CSVEVIQRGTVITDTQYF.